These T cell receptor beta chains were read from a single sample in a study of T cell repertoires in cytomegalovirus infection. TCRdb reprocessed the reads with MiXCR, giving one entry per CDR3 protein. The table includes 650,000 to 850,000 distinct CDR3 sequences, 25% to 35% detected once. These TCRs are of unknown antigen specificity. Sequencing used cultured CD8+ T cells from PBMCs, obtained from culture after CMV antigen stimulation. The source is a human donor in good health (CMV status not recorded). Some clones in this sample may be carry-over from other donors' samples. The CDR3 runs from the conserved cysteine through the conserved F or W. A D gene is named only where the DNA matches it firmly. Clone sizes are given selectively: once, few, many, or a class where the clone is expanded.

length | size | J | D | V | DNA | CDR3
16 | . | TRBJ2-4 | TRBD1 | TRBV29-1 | TGCAGCGTCCAAGGGCGGGACAGGGAAGGCAAAAACATTCAGTACTTC | CSVQGRDREGKNIQYF
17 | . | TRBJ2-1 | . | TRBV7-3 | TGTGCCAGCAGCGACGCCGGGTCCTACGGCCCCTACAATGAGCAGTTCTTC | CASSDAGSYGPYNEQFF
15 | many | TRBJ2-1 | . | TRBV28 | TGTGCCAGCAGTGTCGGGGGAGACCCCCTCAATGAGCAGTTCTTC | CASSVGGDPLNEQFF
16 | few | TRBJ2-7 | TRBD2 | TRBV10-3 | TGTGCCATCAGCCTTGGGGCGGGGGGGAGTTCCTACGAGCAGTACTTC | CAISLGAGGSSYEQYF
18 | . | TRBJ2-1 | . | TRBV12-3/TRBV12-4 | TGTGCCAGCAGTTATCCCATTACCGGGGGGCGGGAGTACAATGAGCAGTTCTTC | CASSYPITGGREYNEQFF
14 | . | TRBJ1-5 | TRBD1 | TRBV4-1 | TGCGCCAGCAGCGCCGGGACAGGGTCCCAGCCCCAGCATTTT | CASSAGTGSQPQHF
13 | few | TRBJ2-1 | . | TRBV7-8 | TGTGCCAGCAGCTCGGGACGTACTTATGAGCAGTTCTTC | CASSSGRTYEQFF
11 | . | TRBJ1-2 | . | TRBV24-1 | TGTGCCACCAGTGATGCAGGGGGCTACACCTTC | CATSDAGGYTF
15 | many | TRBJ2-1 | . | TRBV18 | TGTGCCAGCTCACCCCAGAGTCAAGGTCTAAATGAGCAGTTCTTC | CASSPQSQGLNEQFF
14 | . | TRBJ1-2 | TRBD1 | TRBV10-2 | TGCGCCAGCGGGGACAGGGCCTACAACTATGGCTACACCTTC | CASGDRAYNYGYTF
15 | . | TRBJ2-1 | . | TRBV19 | TGTGCCAGTAGTATAGGAGCGGGCCCCTACAATGAGCAGTTCTTC | CASSIGAGPYNEQFF
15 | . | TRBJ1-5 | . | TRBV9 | TGTGCCAGCAGCGGCGATGGGACCGCCGATCAGCCCCAGCATTTT | CASSGDGTADQPQHF
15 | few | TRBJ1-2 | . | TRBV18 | TGTGCCAGCTCACACACATCACAGGACCCTTATGGCTACACCTTC | CASSHTSQDPYGYTF
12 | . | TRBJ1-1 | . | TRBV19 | TGTGCCAGTAGCCCTTGGGGCGGTGAAGCTTTCTTT | CASSPWGGEAFF
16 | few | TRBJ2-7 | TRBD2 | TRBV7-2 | TGTGCCAGCAGCCTTTGGACTAGCGGGGACCGTGTCGAGCAGTACTTC | CASSLWTSGDRVEQYF
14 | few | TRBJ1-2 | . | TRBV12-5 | TGTGCTAGTGGTTTGGGGGGGCAGTTGGATGGCTACACCTTC | CASGLGGQLDGYTF